This T cell receptor beta chain is from a study of Graves' ophthalmopathy and Graves' hyperthyroidism. This CDR3 is built from 16 residues. Trimming took off 5 bases at V and 4 bases at J, with 18 bases between the two ends. Germline V gene sequence: CDR1 LNHDA, CDR2 SQIVND (reference sequence). The authors amplified TCR beta CDR3 regions from RNA transcripts. HTBI-primed first-round RT-PCR preceded second-round multiplex PCR. TCRdb recomputed calls from the multiplex PCR reads with MiXCR, one row per CDR3 protein. The sample includes approximately 210,000 distinct CDR3 sequences, approximately 29% of them seen just once. In its sample, this clonotype was seen many times.

The specimen sequenced was peripheral blood. The gene calls are TRBV19 and TRBJ2-4, with D perhaps TRBD1 or TRBD2 (5 bases each). This TCR derives from a man in his forties or fifties with Graves' ophthalmopathy. The CDR3 region has the DNA TGTGCCAGTAGTTTCTCCTGGGACCATGTAAAAAACATTCAGTACTTC. Translating it yields CASSFSWDHVKNIQYF.